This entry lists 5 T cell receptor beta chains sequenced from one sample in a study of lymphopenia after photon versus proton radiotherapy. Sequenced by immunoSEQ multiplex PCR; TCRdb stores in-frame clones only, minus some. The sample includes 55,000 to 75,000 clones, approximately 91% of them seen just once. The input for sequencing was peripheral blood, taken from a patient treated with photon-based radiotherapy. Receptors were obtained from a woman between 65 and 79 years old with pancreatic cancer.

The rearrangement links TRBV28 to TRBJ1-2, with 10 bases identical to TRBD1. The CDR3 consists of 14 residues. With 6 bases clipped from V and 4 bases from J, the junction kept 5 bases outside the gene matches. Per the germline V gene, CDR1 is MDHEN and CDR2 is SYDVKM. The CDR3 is CASRTGGSSYGYTF. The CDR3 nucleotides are TGTGCCAGCAGGACAGGGGGCAGTAGCTATGGCTACACCTTC.

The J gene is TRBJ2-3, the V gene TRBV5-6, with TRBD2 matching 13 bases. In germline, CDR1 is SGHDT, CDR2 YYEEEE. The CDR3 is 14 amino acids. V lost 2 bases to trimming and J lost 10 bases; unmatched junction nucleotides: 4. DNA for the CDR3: TGTGCCAGCAGCTTTGGGACTAGCGGGATATCGCAGTATTTT. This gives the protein CASSFGTSGISQYF. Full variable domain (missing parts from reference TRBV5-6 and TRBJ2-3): DAGVTQSPTHLIKTRGQQVTLRCSPKSGHDTVSWYQQALGQGPQFIFQYYEEEERQRGNFPDRFSGHQFPNYSSELNVNALLLGDSALYLCASSFGTSGISQYFGPGTRLTVL.

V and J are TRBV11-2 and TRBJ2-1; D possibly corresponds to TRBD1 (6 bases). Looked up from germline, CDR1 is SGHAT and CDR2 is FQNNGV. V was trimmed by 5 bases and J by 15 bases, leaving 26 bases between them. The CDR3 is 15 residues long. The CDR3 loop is CASSPPGRIAQGGFF. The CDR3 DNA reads TGTGCCAGCAGCCCTCCTGGCCGAATCGCGCAAGGGGGGTTCTTC. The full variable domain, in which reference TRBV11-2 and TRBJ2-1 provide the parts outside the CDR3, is EAGVAQSPRYKIIEKRQSVAFWCNPISGHATLYWYQQILGQGPKLLIQFQNNGVVDDSQLPKDRFSAERLKGVDSTLKIQPAKLEDSAVYLCASSPPGRIAQGGFFGPGTRLTVL.

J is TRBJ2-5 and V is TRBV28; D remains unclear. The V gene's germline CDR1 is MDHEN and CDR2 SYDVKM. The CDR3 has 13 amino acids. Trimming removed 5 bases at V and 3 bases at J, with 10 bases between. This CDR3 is CASSDGGKETQYF. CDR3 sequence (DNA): TGTGCCAGCAGTGATGGCGGTAAAGAGACCCAGTACTTC.

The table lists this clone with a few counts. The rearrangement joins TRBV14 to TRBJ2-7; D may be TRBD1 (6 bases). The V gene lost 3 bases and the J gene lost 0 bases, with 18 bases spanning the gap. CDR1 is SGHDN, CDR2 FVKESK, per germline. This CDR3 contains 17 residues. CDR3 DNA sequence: TGTGCCAGCAGCCATCCCTTCCCCCCGGGACACTCCTACGAGCAGTACTTC. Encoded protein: CASSHPFPPGHSYEQYF.